The sequence of this TCR beta chain was determined in a study of blood T cells in healthy people across ages. Whole-study context: Per two T cells, about one barcoded beta molecule was captured through template switching.

There are 16 residues in the CDR3. V shed 1 base and J 6 bases; nucleotides not matched to a gene: 7. Germline CDR1 LNHNV, CDR2 YYDKDF (reference sequence). A sample-barcoded 5' primer and a J-beta primer mix were used in a second PCR of roughly 7 to 11 cycles. TCRdb redid the calling of the 5' RACE reads with MiXCR, one entry per CDR3 protein. The sample shows 790,000 or so distinct CDR3 sequences, approximately 60% of them seen only once. This clonotype was seen a handful of times. This receptor was identified in a man aged 35 to 55 in good health. V is TRBV15 and J is TRBJ2-1, with 9 bases aligning to TRBD2. Sequencing input: blood. Here the CDR3 reads CATSRAGSGSVNEQFF. The CDR3 DNA is TGTGCCACCAGCAGAGCGGGTAGCGGGAGTGTCAATGAGCAGTTCTTC. Looking up the rest from reference TRBV15 and TRBJ2-1 gives the full variable domain: DAMVIQNPRYQVTQFGKPVTLSCSQTLNHNVMYWYQQKSSQAPKLLFHYYDKDFNNEADTPDNFQSRRPNTSFCFLDIRSPGLGDTAMYLCATSRAGSGSVNEQFFGPGTRLTVL.